The present TCR beta chain was sequenced within a study of blood T cell repertoires in COVID-19. The overall study: Some COVID-19 samples were acute and others convalescent; all came from the United States, Italy and Spain.

From germline, CDR1 is SGHTA and CDR2 FQGNSA. CDR3 length: 14 residues. V dropped 2 bases and J dropped 4; count of bases not matched to a gene: 4. Authors' methods: By means of reference gene primer amplification, nucleated cell counts were estimated. Using immunoSEQ multiplex PCR, the repertoire was profiled, and TCRdb retains in-frame clones only, with some absent. Clonal size and the V and J genes are those of that table, whereas D and trimming came from the DNA. The repertoire consists of around 300,000 clones, with roughly nine tenths occurring once and the leading ten covering over 2%. Seattle patients were enrolled while actively infected and followed longitudinally.

The rearrangement joins TRBV7-2 to TRBJ1-2; 7 nucleotides line up with TRBD1. This receptor was identified in a woman in her twenties or thirties with COVID-19, enrolled during active disease. Source material: peripheral blood. CDR3 region: CASSLRGPGYGYTF. The CDR3 bases are TGTGCCAGCAGCTTAAGGGGGCCGGGCTATGGCTACACCTTC.